This T cell receptor (beta chain) was sequenced for a study of cytomegalovirus exposure and HLA in healthy donors (dated 2017 in TCRdb). Turning to the overall study: A later analysis indicated that the 110 or so validation repertoires were generated on the platform also employed for the 720 or so repertoires of the first cohort. The study was designed to test whether signatures of past pathogen exposure could be identified by cataloging public T cell receptors. Besides the first cohort of roughly 660 subjects, a separate validation cohort made up of 120 or so different subjects was used. To predict cytomegalovirus infection status, the study combined high-throughput TCR immunosequencing, statistical association of individual TCRs with disease status, and machine learning.

Overall study results and their limits: While some public TCRs were present in many individuals, most TCR sequences turned up only very rarely across donors. The classifier was reported to diagnose cytomegalovirus status with high specificity and sensitivity in both the original and validation cohorts. It was suggested by the authors that the approach could potentially be generalized to other disease states and immunological phenotypes. A later analysis had no HLA typing for the validation cohort, so co-occurrence there was scored across all 110 or so repertoires. The study gave a list of about 170 TCR beta chains associated with cytomegalovirus. A few of the identified cytomegalovirus-associated TCR beta chains were confirmed in vitro to be specific for cytomegalovirus antigens. In a later analysis, TCRs clustered in the first cohort were found to also tend to co-occur in the 100 to 150 validation repertoires, with about 93% of cluster scores above 0.

The CDR3, from cysteine to phenylalanine, totals 13 residues. Only the CDR3 portion is preserved as DNA: 39 bases, with reading frame beginning at the first base. V loses 4 bases of germline sequence and J loses 7 bases, and the interval between the two ends is 11 bases. Per the germline V gene, SGHRS is the CDR1 and YFSETQ is the CDR2. Receptor libraries were prepared by the immunoSEQ multiplex PCR assay. As for how the authors treated the data: A statistical classification framework was built for diagnosing cytomegalovirus status from the catalog of TCR beta chain sequences. What TCRdb holds here is the immuneACCESS table cut down to in-frame rearrangements. Part of the clones is not present; checked against another copy, under half of the missing clones reflect an unresolved V gene, and the others are unexplained. V and J calls plus clone size are reproduced from that table; the DNA served to infer D and trimming. The sample contains 85,000 to 90,000 clones, about 96% of them found a single time. About 0.8% of the sample is taken by the ten largest.

Turning to this clone: Which antigen it targets is not known. Per-nucleotide qualities are absent, and no much larger clonotype sits a single base away.

Donors formed part of the validation cohort, which comprised about 130 subjects and was distinct from the first cohort of fewer than 750 subjects. The sequence derives from a man aged 18 to 30 in good health and CMV-seronegative. What was sequenced was PBMCs. The chain couples TRBV5-1 to TRBJ1-4; too little of a D gene remains to name it. The DNA sequence follows: TGCGCCAGCAGCCTGGCCTCCCCTGAAAAACTGTTTTTT. It translates as CASSLASPEKLFF.